This TCR beta chain originates from a study of beta chain features in type 1 diabetes. The study's findings and limits: TCRB CDR3 length was moderately but significantly reduced in all four CD4+ subsets of Type 1 diabetes patients.

This clone was seen a handful of times. What it binds is unknown. The sequenced template was cDNA made from the entire isolated RNA. Sequenced by immunoSEQ multiplex PCR; TCRdb stores in-frame clones only, minus some. The top ten clones hold 0.7% of a sample with around 170,000 clones, 9% of them seen once. The CDR3 runs 14 residues. J lost 2 bases, V lost 6 bases, and 4 bases had no gene match. Germline values: CDR1 MDHEN, CDR2 SYDVKM. The TCR originated in a woman in her 30s with type 1 diabetes. V gene TRBV28 combines with J gene TRBJ1-3, with 7 bases that match TRBD1. The specimen was central memory CD4+ T cells from blood. The CDR3 DNA is TGTGCCAGCAGGACGACAGGGACTGGAAACACCATATATTTT. Its protein is CASRTTGTGNTIYF.